The 10 T cell receptor beta chains below all came from one sample that was sequenced in a study of cytomegalovirus exposure and HLA in healthy donors. 60 Vbeta and 13 Jbeta primers were used in PCR. Here immunoSEQ multiplex PCR was the method, and the copy in TCRdb shows in-frame clones only, minus some. The repertoire includes fewer than 120,000 clones, approximately 80% of them detected once, and around 5.9% sits in the top ten. Sequencing input: PBMCs. Receptor source: a man aged 25-40 years in good health and CMV-seropositive.

The rearrangement links TRBV4-1 to TRBJ2-7; perhaps TRBD2 as D (7 bases). CDR3 length: 16 residues. Germline V gene data show CDR1 as MGHRA and CDR2 as YSYEKL. The V end lost 4 bases, the J end lost 7 bases, and 23 bases lay between the germline ends. In DNA form, the CDR3 reads TGCGCCAGCAGCCTAAGCCCCCGGGGGGACACTTCAGAGCAGTACTTC. Translated, it gives CASSLSPRGDTSEQYF.

Only a few counts were recorded for this clone. The CDR3 DNA reads as TGCGCCAGCAGCCAGACTGGACTAGCGGGGAACACAGATACGCAGTATTTT. Protein sequence: CASSQTGLAGNTDTQYF. This chain joins TRBV4-1 and TRBJ2-3; 12 nucleotides line up with TRBD2. Germline CDR1 reads MGHRA; CDR2 reads YSYEKL. J was trimmed by 2 bases and V by 3 bases; bases with no gene match: 6. The CDR3 runs to 17 residues.

This chain uses TRBV7-3 with TRBJ1-2, with TRBD1 matching 7 bases. This CDR3 contains 13 residues. Germline trimming cut 5 bases from V and 7 bases from J; bases unmatched to any gene: 7. The germline CDR1 and CDR2 sequences are SGHTA and FQGTGA. CDR3 sequence (DNA): TGTGCCAGCAGCCGGGACAGTTTTTCTGGCTACACCTTC. Translated: CASSRDSFSGYTF.

This rearrangement joins TRBV10-1 to TRBJ2-5; tentatively, D is TRBD1 (6 bases). From germline, CDR1 is WNHNN and CDR2 SYGVQD (reference sequence). The ends were cut back, 0 bases at V and 4 bases at J, with 12 bases in the middle. The CDR3 runs to 15 residues. The CDR3 region is CASSESGRGRETQYF. The CDR3 bases are TGCGCCAGCAGTGAGTCAGGAAGGGGGAGAGAGACCCAGTACTTC.

The chain links TRBV11-2 to TRBJ2-7; 8 bases agree with TRBD1. The CDR3 runs 13 residues. CDR1 is SGHAT and CDR2 is FQNNGV in the germline V gene. V shed 2 bases and J 6 bases; nucleotides not matched to a gene: 3. The CDR3 protein is CASSLTRGREQYF. DNA of the CDR3: TGTGCCAGCAGCTTAACCAGGGGGCGCGAGCAGTACTTC.

The J gene is TRBJ2-7, the V gene TRBV7-8; 8 bases fit TRBD2. In germline, CDR1 is SGHVS, CDR2 FQNEAQ. The V segment lost 3 bases and the J segment 2 bases; nucleotides outside the gene matches: 3. The CDR3 extends over 14 amino acids. The CDR3 loop reads CASSLAGLAYEQYF. CDR3 coding DNA: TGTGCCAGCAGCTTGGCGGGACTAGCCTACGAGCAGTACTTC.

This sequence joins TRBV6-5 and TRBJ2-5; the match to TRBD2 covers 8 bases. The DNA end is more similar to TRBJ2-7, so the J call may be wrong. Germline V gene data show CDR1 as MNHEY and CDR2 as SVGAGI. The CDR3 is 14 residues long. As DNA, the CDR3 is TGTGCCAGCAGGTCGGGGGGGATCTCCTACGAGCAGTACTTC. Encoded protein: CASRSGGISYEQYF.

The genes are TRBV19 and TRBJ2-2, with 9 bases matching TRBD1. Germline CDR1 LNHDA, CDR2 SQIVND (reference sequence). The CDR3 runs 14 residues. V gave up 6 bases and J gave up 7 bases; unmatched junction bases: 6. CDR3 bases: TGTGCCAGTAGCTTGGACAGGGGTAGCGGGGAGCTGTTTTTT. The encoded protein is CASSLDRGSGELFF.

This chain connects TRBV6-5 to TRBJ2-6; possibly TRBD2 for D (6 bases). This CDR3 spans 15 amino acids. Germline CDR1 MNHEY, CDR2 SVGAGI. V lost 9 bases, J lost 0 bases, and 12 bases lay in between. The DNA of the CDR3 is TGTGCCAGTCGACTGACTAGCTCTGGGGCCAACGTCCTGACTTTC. This gives the protein CASRLTSSGANVLTF.

In this sample, this clone turned up a few times. The chain has TRBV13 and TRBJ2-1; D gene uncertain. Trimming took 5 bases from V and 10 from J, leaving 12 bases between them. The V gene's germline CDR1 is PRHDT and CDR2 FYEKMQ (reference sequence). The CDR3 covers 12 residues. The CDR3 spells CASSPPYGEQFF. DNA of the CDR3: TGTGCCAGCAGCCCCCCCTACGGGGAGCAGTTCTTC. Full variable domain (missing parts from reference TRBV13 and TRBJ2-1): AAGVIQSPRHLIKEKRETATLKCYPIPRHDTVYWYQQGPGQDPQFLISFYEKMQSDKGSIPDRFSAQQFSDYHSELNMSSLELGDSALYFCASSPPYGEQFFGPGTRLTVL.